One sample yielded the 31 T cell receptor beta chains listed below, sequenced in a study of blood T cell repertoires in COVID-19. Repertoires were generated with immunoSEQ multiplex PCR, while TCRdb's copy carries only in-frame clones and drops some. Among 55,000 to 80,000 clones, around 80% were seen once, and the ten largest hold around 21%. The specimen was peripheral blood. Receptors were obtained from a woman of 80 years or more with active or convalescent COVID-19.

The genes are TRBV12-3 or TRBV12-4 and TRBJ1-2; TRBD1 matches 7 bases. V trimming: 1 base; J trimming: 7 bases; junction bases outside the gene matches: 3. The CDR3 runs 13 residues. As DNA, the CDR3 is TGTGCCAGCAGTTTAGGACAGGGAGGTGGCTACACCTTC. It yields the protein CASSLGQGGGYTF.

The chain has TRBV2 and TRBJ2-1; the D gene is possibly TRBD1 (6 bases). Germline V gene sequence: CDR1 SNHLY, CDR2 FYNNEI. V lost 7 bases and J 6 bases, leaving 10 bases between the germline ends. The CDR3 has 12 residues. The CDR3 is CASTGTPNEQFF. Written as DNA, the CDR3 is TGTGCCAGCACCGGGACACCCAATGAGCAGTTCTTC.

The V gene is TRBV6-5, the J gene TRBJ1-2, with TRBD1 matching 9 bases. After removal of 5 bases from V and 2 bases from J, the junction contained 6 bases not matched to a gene. CDR1 MNHEY and CDR2 SVGAGI come from the germline V gene. The CDR3 extends over 15 amino acids. The CDR3 DNA sequence: TGTGCCAGCAGTCCACAGGGGGCGTCCAACTATGGCTACACCTTC. Amino acid sequence: CASSPQGASNYGYTF.

This chain joins TRBV10-3 and TRBJ1-1; weak D call: TRBD1 (6 bases). Germline V gene lookup returns CDR1 ENHRY and CDR2 SYGVKD. The CDR3 sequence is 12 residues long. V was clipped by 9 bases and J by 1 base, with 9 bases between them. The CDR3 coding sequence is TGTGCCATTGGACAGAGGAACACTGAAGCTTTCTTT. It encodes CAIGQRNTEAFF.

The chain joins TRBV18 to TRBJ2-2; D is perhaps TRBD1 (7 bases). Trimming took off 6 bases at V and 3 bases at J, with 11 bases between the two ends. Germline V gene lookup returns CDR1 KGHSH and CDR2 LQKENI. The CDR3 covers 14 residues. CDR3 in DNA: TGTGCCAGCTCTCAGGGGGGCGACACCGGGGAGCTGTTTTTT. It codes for CASSQGGDTGELFF.

The chain carries TRBV6-5 and TRBJ1-2; D is unclear. There are 12 residues in the CDR3. Germline CDR1 MNHEY, CDR2 SVGAGI. V was shortened by 7 bases and J by 7 bases, with 13 bases between the two germline ends. The CDR3 spells CASTANSFGYTF. The CDR3, as DNA: TGTGCCAGCACTGCCAACTCTTTTGGCTACACCTTC.

The chain uses TRBV25-1 and TRBJ1-1; 7 nucleotides align to TRBD1. The length of the CDR3 is 15 residues. Germline CDR1 reads MGHDK; CDR2 reads SYGVNS. After removal of 6 bases from V and 0 bases from J, the junction contained 7 bases not matched to a gene. The CDR3 DNA reads TGTGCCAGCAGCCGGGACAGAGTTATGAACACTGAAGCTTTCTTT. This encodes CASSRDRVMNTEAFF.

V usage is TRBV11-2 and J usage is TRBJ2-7; D unresolved. Trimming removed 1 base at V and 7 bases at J, with 8 bases between. The CDR3 totals 12 residues. Germline V gene lookup returns CDR1 SGHAT and CDR2 FQNNGV. CDR3 amino acids: CASSLGLTEQYF. CDR3 DNA: TGTGCCAGCAGCTTAGGTCTCACTGAGCAGTACTTC.

This chain uses TRBV19 with TRBJ2-3; 7 bases map to TRBD2. Germline CDR1 reads LNHDA; CDR2 reads SQIVND (reference sequence). CDR3 length: 18 residues. J was trimmed by 2 bases and V by 7 bases; bases with no gene match: 18. CDR3 residues: CASTIGASAGRVTDTQYF. The CDR3 nucleotides read TGTGCCAGTACCATCGGGGCGTCGGCTGGGAGGGTCACAGATACGCAGTATTTT.

The rearrangement links TRBV5-8 to TRBJ1-5; D remains unclear. V was clipped by 1 base and J by 0 bases, with 8 bases between them. There are 15 residues in the CDR3. Per germline, CDR1 SGHTS and CDR2 YDEGEE. CDR3 sequence: CASSLITLSNQPQHF. The DNA for the CDR3 is TGTGCCAGCAGCTTGATCACTCTTAGCAATCAGCCCCAGCATTTT.

V gene TRBV7-6 combines with J gene TRBJ2-7, with 11 bases matching TRBD1. From germline, CDR1 is SGHVS and CDR2 FNYEAQ. The CDR3 covers 16 residues. J gave up 2 bases and V 2 bases, and 5 bases lay outside the gene matches. CDR3 sequence (DNA): TGTGCCAGCAGCTTATCCTGGACAGGGGGCACCTACGAGCAGTACTTC. Translating gives CASSLSWTGGTYEQYF.

The chain uses TRBV27 and TRBJ2-7; D remains unclear. CDR1 and CDR2 from the germline V gene are MNHEY and SMNVEV (reference sequence). The ends were cut back, 5 bases at V and 5 bases at J, with 7 bases in the middle. The CDR3 consists of 11 residues. The CDR3 sequence is CASSMGHEQYF. CDR3 in DNA: TGTGCCAGCAGTATGGGCCACGAGCAGTACTTC.

This clone was counted between two and nine times. The rearrangement uses TRBV7-9 and TRBJ1-2, with TRBD1 identical over 7 bases. The CDR3 has 15 residues. Losses at the gene ends were 4 bases for V and 0 bases for J; bases not matched to a gene: 5. Germline loops: CDR1 SEHNR, CDR2 FQNEAQ (reference sequence). Here the CDR3 DNA reads TGTGCCAGCAGCTCGGGGACAGCTACTAACTATGGCTACACCTTC. Protein product: CASSSGTATNYGYTF. Looking up the rest from reference TRBV7-9 and TRBJ1-2 gives the full variable domain: DTGVSQNPRHKITKRGQNVTFRCDPISEHNRLYWYRQTLGQGPEFLTYFQNEAQLEKSRLLSDRFSAERPKGSFSTLEIQRTEQGDSAMYLCASSSGTATNYGYTFGSGTRLTVV.

This clone came up a few times. The chain recombines TRBV28 with TRBJ1-6; 7 bases are a match to TRBD1. CDR3 length: 13 amino acids. The trim removed 8 bases at V and 9 bases at J, leaving 7 bases unmatched. Germline V gives CDR1 MDHEN, CDR2 SYDVKM. Here the CDR3 DNA reads TGTGCCAGCCGACAGGGAGGAATTTCACCCCTCCACTTT. It codes for CASRQGGISPLHF.

This chain uses TRBV6-5 with TRBJ1-4; TRBD1 matches at 7 bases. This CDR3 is built from 15 residues. Germline lookup yields CDR1 MNHEY and CDR2 SVGAGI. The J segment lost 0 bases and the V segment lost 7 bases, leaving 5 bases of the junction unmatched. In DNA form, the CDR3 reads TGTGCCAGCACCAGGGACAGTGCAACTAATGAAAAACTGTTTTTT. This gives the protein CASTRDSATNEKLFF.

The genes are TRBV7-2 and TRBJ1-2; the match to TRBD1 covers 8 bases. This CDR3 has 15 amino acids. V gave up 4 bases and J gave up 4 bases; unmatched junction bases: 8. Germline values: CDR1 SGHTA, CDR2 FQGNSA. The CDR3 sequence is CASSWGGTGLYGYTF. DNA of the CDR3: TGTGCCAGCAGCTGGGGGGGGACAGGTCTCTATGGCTACACCTTC.

V usage is TRBV10-1 and J usage is TRBJ1-6; a possible D gene is TRBD1 (5 bases). The CDR3 extends over 13 amino acids. The V gene lost 3 bases and the J gene lost 10 bases, with 10 bases spanning the gap. Germline V lookup: CDR1 WNHNN, CDR2 SYGVQD (reference sequence). CDR3 nucleotides: TGCGCCAGCAGTGACAGCGGGGGGTCACCCCTCCACTTT. As protein: CASSDSGGSPLHF.

The rearrangement links TRBV2 to TRBJ1-2; 7 bases are a match to TRBD1. This CDR3 comprises 14 residues. Unmatched junction bases numbered 11, after V lost 6 bases and J lost 7 bases. Germline CDR1 is SNHLY and CDR2 is FYNNEI. The CDR3 nucleotides read TGTGCCAGCAGCTGGGACAGCATGGGTGGTGGCTACACCTTC. Protein: CASSWDSMGGGYTF.

The genes are TRBV5-1 and TRBJ1-2, with D possibly being TRBD1 (5 bases). Between the trimmed V and J ends, which lost 2 bases and 8 bases, there was a span of 16 bases. The CDR3 length is 14 residues. Germline V gene data show CDR1 as SGHRS and CDR2 as YFSETQ. CDR3: CASSLETVQRGYTF. Here the CDR3 DNA reads TGCGCCAGCAGCTTAGAGACAGTTCAGCGCGGCTACACCTTC. The whole variable domain, filled in from reference TRBV5-1 and TRBJ1-2, reads KAGVTQTPRYLIKTRGQQVTLSCSPISGHRSVSWYQQTPGQGLQFLFEYFSETQRNKGNFPGRFSGRQFSNSRSEMNVSTLELGDSALYLCASSLETVQRGYTFGSGTRLTVV.

The chain uses TRBV3-1 (or the pseudogene TRBV3-2) and TRBJ2-5; no clear D gene. The CDR3 length is 12 residues. Between the trimmed V and J ends, which lost 0 bases and 4 bases, there was a span of 3 bases. Germline CDR1 reads LGHDT; CDR2 reads YNNKEL (reference sequence). The CDR3 spells CASSQDLETQYF. The DNA for the CDR3 is TGTGCCAGCAGCCAAGATCTAGAGACCCAGTACTTC.

The J gene is TRBJ2-2, the V gene TRBV7-7; D call uncertain. This CDR3 has 14 residues. V lost 5 bases and J lost 5, with 12 bases in between. The germline V gene has CDR1 SSHAT and CDR2 FNYEAQ (reference sequence). The CDR3, as DNA: TGTGCCAGCAGCCCGTCTTCGTCTACCGGGGAGCTGTTTTTT. Protein: CASSPSSSTGELFF. Full variable domain (remainder filled in from reference TRBV7-7 and TRBJ2-2): GAGVSQSPRYKVTKRGQDVTLRCDPISSHATLYWYQQALGQGPEFLTYFNYEAQPDKSGLPSDRFSAERPEGSISTLTIQRTEQRDSAMYRCASSPSSSTGELFFGEGSRLTVL.

The chain couples TRBV6-5 to TRBJ1-1; D unresolved. This CDR3 has 12 residues. From germline, CDR1 is MNHEY and CDR2 SVGAGI. Between the trimmed V and J ends, which lost 7 bases and 1 base, there was a span of 7 bases. CDR3 protein: CASTWRNTEAFF. CDR3 bases: TGTGCCAGCACCTGGAGGAACACTGAAGCTTTCTTT.

The count of this clone is one. The V gene is TRBV5-6, the J gene TRBJ1-2; D unresolved. Germline V gene sequence: CDR1 SGHDT, CDR2 YYEEEE. The CDR3 totals 12 residues. Trimming removed 2 bases from V and 7 bases from J, with 9 bases in between. The CDR3 DNA is TGTGCCAGCAGCTTCCGAACGGGTGGCTACACCTTC. Translated: CASSFRTGGYTF.

The chain couples TRBV5-1 to TRBJ2-2, with 8 bases identical to TRBD1. Trimming removed 5 bases from V and 5 bases from J; junction bases left unmatched: 8. Germline values: CDR1 SGHRS, CDR2 YFSETQ. The CDR3 totals 15 residues. The CDR3 nucleotides read TGCGCCAGCAGGCAGGGGGCGAGTTTGACCGGGGAGCTGTTTTTT. This sequence encodes CASRQGASLTGELFF.

The chain has TRBV7-2 and TRBJ2-1, with a possible D match to TRBD2 (6 bases). Between the trimmed V and J ends, which lost 1 base and 4 bases, there was a span of 11 bases. This CDR3 is built from 15 residues. Germline CDR1 reads SGHTA; CDR2 reads FQGNSA. The CDR3 nucleotides read TGTGCCAGCAGCTTAGTGGGGGGACTTTACAATGAGCAGTTCTTC. Translated, it gives CASSLVGGLYNEQFF.

The rearrangement links TRBV19 to TRBJ1-2, with D uncertain. This CDR3 is built from 15 residues. Germline-derived CDR1 and CDR2 are LNHDA and SQIVND (reference sequence). V was pared by 3 bases and J by 3 bases, with 14 bases between. The CDR3, as DNA: TGTGCCAGTAGTATGGCCCCGGAGATCTACTATGGCTACACCTTC. Protein: CASSMAPEIYYGYTF. Using reference TRBV19 and TRBJ1-2 for the parts outside the CDR3, the full variable domain is DGGITQSPKYLFRKEGQNVTLSCEQNLNHDAMYWYRQDPGQGLRLIYYSQIVNDFQKGDIAEGYSVSREKKESFPLTVTSAQKNPTAFYLCASSMAPEIYYGYTFGSGTRLTVV.

This chain links TRBV15 with TRBJ2-3; D might be TRBD2 (7 bases). The CDR3 length is 16 residues. V lost 6 bases, J lost 0 bases, and 16 bases lay in between. Germline V gene data show CDR1 as LNHNV and CDR2 as YYDKDF (reference sequence). CDR3 DNA sequence: TGTGCCACCAGTCAAGGGGGGGCGGTAAGCACAGATACGCAGTATTTT. This gives the protein CATSQGGAVSTDTQYF. Filled out from reference TRBV15 and TRBJ2-3, the complete variable domain reads DAMVIQNPRYQVTQFGKPVTLSCSQTLNHNVMYWYQQKSSQAPKLLFHYYDKDFNNEADTPDNFQSRRPNTSFCFLDIRSPGLGDTAMYLCATSQGGAVSTDTQYFGPGTRLTVL.

This rearrangement joins TRBV30 to TRBJ2-1, with 7 nucleotides matching TRBD1. The germline V gene encodes CDR1 GTSNPN and CDR2 SVGIG (reference sequence). V shed 3 bases and J 8 bases; nucleotides not matched to a gene: 13. CDR3 size: 15 residues. CDR3 in DNA: TGTGCCTGGAGATCCGGGACAGCGACGGTCCATGAGCAGTTCTTC. As protein: CAWRSGTATVHEQFF.

V gene TRBV5-1 combines with J gene TRBJ2-7; 8 bases line up with TRBD1. Germline V gene data show CDR1 as SGHRS and CDR2 as YFSETQ. V trimming: 4 bases; J trimming: 2 bases; junction bases outside the gene matches: 8. The CDR3 is 15 amino acids. CDR3 protein: CASSPRQGLTYEQYF. The CDR3 coding sequence is TGCGCCAGCAGCCCACGACAGGGGCTGACCTACGAGCAGTACTTC.

This clone was recorded at least ten times. The rearrangement joins TRBV5-4 to TRBJ1-2; D is unclear. The CDR3 is made up of 16 amino acids. CDR1 is SGHNT, CDR2 YYREEE, per germline (reference sequence). Trimming took 0 bases from V and 6 from J, leaving 18 bases between them. Here the CDR3 reads CASSLEGRKGGHGYTF. The CDR3 coding sequence is TGTGCCAGCAGCTTGGAGGGCAGGAAAGGCGGGCATGGCTACACCTTC.

The chain uses TRBV6-5 and TRBJ2-7; 10 bases agree with TRBD1. J lost 5 bases, V lost 8 bases, and 9 bases had no gene match. Germline V CDR1 and CDR2: MNHEY, SVGAGI. The CDR3 covers 14 residues. The CDR3: CASREIGTGDEQYF. CDR3 sequence (DNA): TGTGCCAGCCGAGAAATTGGGACAGGGGACGAGCAGTACTTC.